These T cell receptor beta chains were read from a single sample in a study of patients and donors after allogeneic stem cell transplantation. TCRdb re-derived calls from the RT-PCR reads in MiXCR, one entry per CDR3 protein. This sample has roughly 940,000 distinct CDR3 sequences, with over 15% found just once. The material sequenced was blood, either unsorted or a sorted T cell fraction (not recorded which). The receptors shown here come from a human donor who was either an allogeneic HSCT recipient or a stem cell or donor lymphocyte infusion donor (not recorded which). It is not recorded whose cells these are; they may come from a transplant donor. Both conserved end residues are part of each CDR3. The D gene is left open where the match is weak. Clone size appears in some rows only: once, few, many, or a class for an expanded clone.

J gene | D gene | V gene | clone size | CDR3 DNA | CDR3 protein
TRBJ1-3 | - | TRBV25-1 | - | TGTGCCAGCAGTGATGCTCCCCCACAGGGATCTGGAAACACCATATATTTT | CASSDAPPQGSGNTIYF
TRBJ2-7 | TRBD2 | TRBV6-1 | few | TGTGCCAGCAGTACGGCGCGGGGGACCTACGAGCAGTACTTC | CASSTARGTYEQYF
TRBJ1-1 | - | TRBV6-1 | - | TGTGCCAGCGCCCTCGGACAGTTGACACTTATTCCGACTGAAGCTTTCTTT | CASALGQLTLIPTEAFF
TRBJ1-1 | TRBD1 | TRBV19 | - | TGTGCCAGTCGCCGAGAGGGACAGGGGAACACTGAAGCTTTCTTT | CASRREGQGNTEAFF
TRBJ2-2 | - | TRBV7-9 | - | TGTGCCAGCAGCGAATTCTGGGGGTTGGACGGGGAGCTGTTTTTT | CASSEFWGLDGELFF
TRBJ1-2 | - | TRBV21-1 | - | TGTGCCAGCAGCAAAGCCGGGGAGCGGAGAGGCTACACCTTC | CASSKAGERRGYTF
TRBJ2-1 | - | TRBV12-3/TRBV12-4 | - | TGTGCCAGCAGTTATTCCGGGACGGCTAACAATGAGCAGTTCTTC | CASSYSGTANNEQFF
TRBJ2-7 | TRBD2 | TRBV11-1 | - | TGTGCCAGCAGCTTAGGATATTTTAGGACTAGCGGAAACCGGTTCTACGAGCAGTACTTC | CASSLGYFRTSGNRFYEQYF
TRBJ1-5 | - | TRBV2 | few | TGTGCCAGCAGTGAGCTGGGGAGCAATCAGCCCCAGCATTTT | CASSELGSNQPQHF
TRBJ1-6 | - | TRBV29-1 | few | TGCAGCGTTGAAGGTGCTGACAATGCCCTCCACTTT | CSVEGADNALHF
TRBJ2-2 | TRBD2 | TRBV7-9 | - | TGTGCCAGCAGCTTAGCGGCTAGCGGAAACACCGGGGAGCTGTTTTTT | CASSLAASGNTGELFF
TRBJ2-7 | - | TRBV4-2 | - | TGTGCCAGCAGCCAAGATAAGACTGTGGCAATGCAGTACTTC | CASSQDKTVAMQYF
TRBJ2-7 | TRBD2 | TRBV28 | many | TGTGCCAGCAGTCCCGTGGGGACTAGCGGTTACGAGCAGTACTTC | CASSPVGTSGYEQYF
TRBJ1-5 | TRBD1 | TRBV7-2 | - | TGTGCCAGCAGCCCGCAGGGGGCAGGGGGCAATCAGCCCCAGCATTTT | CASSPQGAGGNQPQHF
TRBJ2-1 | - | TRBV3-1 | few | TGTGCCAGCAGCCAAAACCCTGGGATCAATGAGCAGTTCTTC | CASSQNPGINEQFF
TRBJ2-7 | - | TRBV5-1 | few | TGCGCCAGCACCCTCTGGGAGTCTGGCGAGCAGTACTTC | CASTLWESGEQYF
TRBJ2-1 | - | TRBV10-3 | few | TGTGCCATCGGGGACACAATACTCAATGAGCAGTTCTTC | CAIGDTILNEQFF
TRBJ1-5 | - | TRBV20-1 | many | TGCAGTGCTAGGAAGGGAGGGGACACGAAACTCAATCAGCCCCAGCATTTT | CSARKGGDTKLNQPQHF
TRBJ1-5 | - | TRBV24-1 | - | TGTGCCACCAGTGCTCAAAATCAGCCCCAGCATTTT | CATSAQNQPQHF
TRBJ2-5 | - | TRBV3-1 | few | TGTGCCAGCAGCCCTCCGCAGCGAGAGACCCAGTACTTC | CASSPPQRETQYF
TRBJ2-3 | TRBD2 | TRBV20-1 | few | TGCAGTTGCCCGACCGGGACTACATACACAGATACGCAGTATTTT | CSCPTGTTYTDTQYF
TRBJ2-7 | - | TRBV5-6 | - | TGTGCCAGCAGCTCACCCCCCGGGGGCGCAGTCTTC | CASSSPPGGAVF
TRBJ2-1 | - | TRBV10-3 | many | TGTGCCATCAGTGGAGACCCCGCCTACAATGAGCAGTTCTTC | CAISGDPAYNEQFF
TRBJ2-1 | - | TRBV9 | few | TGTGCCAGCAGCGTAGGTGGCGATGGCTCCTACAATGAGCAGTTCTTC | CASSVGGDGSYNEQFF
TRBJ2-1 | - | TRBV6-5 | - | TGTGCCAGCAGTTACTCCCAGACATATTACAATGAGCAGTTCTTC | CASSYSQTYYNEQFF
TRBJ2-5 | TRBD2 | TRBV2 | few | TGTGCCAGCAGTGGAGCTAGCGGGAGCATCGAGACCCAGTACTTC | CASSGASGSIETQYF
TRBJ2-1 | TRBD2 | TRBV5-4 | - | TGTGCCAGCAGCTTGGGGACTAGCGGGACGTACACTGAGCAGTTCTTC | CASSLGTSGTYTEQFF
TRBJ1-5 | TRBD1 | TRBV12-3/TRBV12-4 | - | TGTGCCAGCAGTTTAGCCAATGACAGGGGGAGGCAGCCCCAGCATTTT | CASSLANDRGRQPQHF
TRBJ2-5 | TRBD2 | TRBV11-2 | - | TGTGCCAGCAGTTCCGGGACTAAGATACAAGAGACCCAGTACTTC | CASSSGTKIQETQYF
TRBJ2-3 | - | TRBV24-1 | few | TGTGCCACCAGTGAGTCTAGCGTAGGCACAGATACGCAGTATTTT | CATSESSVGTDTQYF
TRBJ2-2 | - | TRBV27 | - | TGTGCCAGCAGTTTAAGATGGGGGATACCGAACACCGGGGAGCTGTTTTTT | CASSLRWGIPNTGELFF
TRBJ2-4 | - | TRBV7-8 | - | TGTGCCAGCAGCCCCTTCAGGTGGCGGGGGCTAGCCAAAAACATTCAGTACTTC | CASSPFRWRGLAKNIQYF
TRBJ2-1 | - | TRBV4-3 | few | TGCGCCAGCAGCATGGGGGTGGGTTTAAAACAGTTCTTC | CASSMGVGLKQFF
TRBJ1-1 | - | TRBV29-1 | many | TGCAGCGGTTACAGGGATACTGAAGCTTTCTTT | CSGYRDTEAFF
TRBJ1-6 | - | TRBV4-3 | - | TGCGCCAGCCACCTTCTAGGGTCTCCGGATTCACCCCTCCACTTT | CASHLLGSPDSPLHF
TRBJ2-5 | TRBD1 | TRBV2 | few | TGTGCCAGCAGTGCAGACAGGGTGCGCGAGACCCAGTACTTC | CASSADRVRETQYF
TRBJ2-1 | TRBD2 | TRBV24-1 | - | TGTGCCACCAGTGAGTCCCGTAGCGGGGGGAGCTCCTACAATGAGCAGTTCTTC | CATSESRSGGSSYNEQFF
TRBJ1-1 | TRBD1 | TRBV7-9 | few | TGTGCCAGCAGCGAGGGACAGGGAAGGGCTGAAGCTTTCTTT | CASSEGQGRAEAFF
TRBJ1-2 | - | TRBV24-1 | few | TGTGCCACCAGTGAACCCGGACCGACACTGGCCGGCTACACCTTC | CATSEPGPTLAGYTF
TRBJ2-1 | - | TRBV12-3/TRBV12-4 | many | TGTGCCAGCAGCCGTAGATCGAGTACTACCAGCCTTGAGCAGTTCTTC | CASSRRSSTTSLEQFF
TRBJ1-3 | TRBD1 | TRBV12-3/TRBV12-4 | - | TGTGCCAGCAGTCCCCCGACAGGGGCTGGAAACACCATATATTTT | CASSPPTGAGNTIYF
TRBJ1-1 | - | TRBV11-3 | few | TGTGCCAGCAGCTTTTTAGGAAAAGAGAACACTGAAGCTTTCTTT | CASSFLGKENTEAFF
TRBJ2-7 | - | TRBV11-1 | few | TGTGCCAGCAGCTTGGACGGACCGTCCTACGAGCAGTACTTC | CASSLDGPSYEQYF
TRBJ2-7 | TRBD2 | TRBV10-3 | few | TGTGCCATCAGTGATAGCGGGAGAGATTTTTTTTACGAGCAGTACTTC | CAISDSGRDFFYEQYF
TRBJ2-1 | TRBD2 | TRBV20-1 | few | TGCAGTGCTAGATGGGGACTAGTTCGTGAGCAGTTCTTC | CSARWGLVREQFF
TRBJ1-5 | - | TRBV3-1 | few | TGTGCCAGCAGCCACACCTTTGATTTTCAGCCCCAGCATTTT | CASSHTFDFQPQHF
TRBJ1-2 | - | TRBV30 | few | TGTGCCTGTTATTCCGGGACGAACTATGGCTACACCTTC | CACYSGTNYGYTF
TRBJ1-5 | - | TRBV7-9 | few | TGTGCCAGCAGCCGTTCCTCTTCTATGGGATATCTCCAGCCCCAGCATTTT | CASSRSSSMGYLQPQHF
TRBJ1-2 | - | TRBV5-1 | few | TGCGCCAGCAGGGGGTTTCGGGGCTACACCTTC | CASRGFRGYTF
TRBJ1-4 | - | TRBV6-1 | - | TGTGCCAGCTCAAGGGGGGGGACAACTAATGAAAAACTGTTTTTT | CASSRGGTTNEKLFF
TRBJ2-2 | TRBD2 | TRBV24-1 | few | TGTGCCACCAGTGATCCGACTAGCGGGAGAGCCGGGGAGCTGTTTTTT | CATSDPTSGRAGELFF
TRBJ1-2 | - | TRBV4-2 | - | TGTGCCAGCAGCCAAGAAGGACAGCTCTATGGCTACACCTTC | CASSQEGQLYGYTF
TRBJ2-3 | TRBD2 | TRBV12-3/TRBV12-4 | few | TGTGCCAGCAGTTTAAGGCTAGCGGGAGACGCATACACAGATACGCAGTATTTT | CASSLRLAGDAYTDTQYF